Listed below are T cell receptor beta chains from one sample, sequenced in a study of blood T cell repertoires in COVID-19. Repertoires were generated with immunoSEQ multiplex PCR, while TCRdb's copy carries only in-frame clones and drops some. The sample records some 230,000 clones, around 86% being singletons. The sample was peripheral blood. These receptors were obtained from a woman aged 45-59 years with COVID-19, enrolled during active disease. The conserved cysteine and the conserved F or W are not part of the CDR3 here. The order of the fields is V gene, J gene, CDR3 protein.

>TRBV5-6|TRBJ1-5
ASSPGVLGNQPQH
>TRBV19|TRBJ2-7
ASSSRGQGAAEQY
>TRBV20-1|TRBJ2-3
SASRGGSSTDTQY
>TRBV15|TRBJ2-1
ATSRTRAGYNEQF
>TRBV24-1|TRBJ2-3
ATSVAGSTDTQY
>TRBV5-5|TRBJ2-1
ASSLSLRGGAYNEQF
>TRBV2|TRBJ1-4
ASSVRGKLF
>TRBV5-8|TRBJ1-3
ASSSGTGSSGNTIY
>TRBV19|TRBJ2-1
ASSIIWEAHEQF
>TRBV3-1/TRBV3-2|TRBJ1-2
ASSQDVGAARGYGYT
>TRBV24-1|TRBJ1-5
ATGAGGLGDQPQH
>TRBV9|TRBJ1-5
ASSLSGYSNQPQH
>TRBV20-1|TRBJ1-4
SASPRDRGAEKLF
>TRBV28|TRBJ2-1
ASSFRRGLQF
>TRBV13|TRBJ1-3
ASSQQFSGNTIY
>TRBV2|TRBJ2-3
ASSEQRGFSRADTQY
>TRBV19|TRBJ1-4
ATTGATNEKLF
>TRBV7-8|TRBJ1-5
ASSLRRGSSNQPQH
>TRBV2|TRBJ2-3
ASILGGGTDTQY
>TRBV6-6|TRBJ2-7
ASSPGSPYEQY
>TRBV21-1|TRBJ1-1
ASSPGGREVDTEAF
>TRBV6-2/TRBV6-3|TRBJ2-7
ASSYDTSYEQY
>TRBV5-5|TRBJ1-1
ASSLIGGMNTEAF
>TRBV11-3|TRBJ2-3
ASSLSTWAGGLDTQY
>TRBV28|TRBJ1-5
ASTSFGQSSQPQH
>TRBV10-2|TRBJ1-5
ASRLFDRADQPQH
>TRBV10-1|TRBJ2-3
ASSRRRDYTDTQY
>TRBV5-1|TRBJ2-2
ASSLTAGGPGELF